The 2 T cell receptor beta chains presented below share a single source sample, sequenced in a study of radiotherapy plus CTLA-4 blockade in lung cancer. The assay was immunoSEQ multiplex PCR, and TCRdb's table has in-frame clones only and misses some. The sample yields approximately 100,000 clones, over 65% seen once. The sequenced sample was peripheral blood, obtained from a patient treated with radiotherapy plus ipilimumab. All receptors derive from a human donor with non-small cell lung cancer that progressed on radiotherapy plus ipilimumab. Some clones in this sample may be carry-over from other donors' samples.

The J gene is TRBJ2-3, the V gene TRBV5-8; TRBD1 matches 9 bases. Trimming removed 4 bases from V and 3 bases from J; junction bases left unmatched: 6. Per the germline V gene, CDR1 is SGHTS and CDR2 is YDEGEE. The CDR3 length is 15 residues. The CDR3 DNA reads as TGTGCCAGCAGCCCGCGACAGGGGGAAACAGATACGCAGTATTTT. Its translation: CASSPRQGETDTQYF.

The chain carries TRBV21-1 and TRBJ1-1. TRBV21-1 corresponds to a pseudogene. This CDR3 spans 15 amino acids. CDR3 coding DNA: TGTGCCAGCTCTCAGCGATGGTTCATGAACACTGAAGCTTTCTTT. It codes for CASSQRWFMNTEAFF.